The 15 T cell receptor beta chains in this list originate from one sample, sequenced in a study of shared clonotypes between healthy human individuals. CD45RO-negative, CCR7-selected cells formed the naive CD8 fraction, which excluded terminally differentiated effector memory CD45RA+ cells. TCRdb keeps only in-frame clones here, not all; method: immunoSEQ multiplex PCR. The table has under 2,000,000 clones, about 95% seen once; the top ten hold roughly 1%. Material: naive CD8+ T cells sorted from blood. These receptors all come from a man between 18 and 35 years old in good health.

Comment on this clone: The sample has other DNA sequences that encode this CDR3 too. The gene calls are TRBV5-1 and TRBJ1-1; D gene ambiguous. The V gene's germline CDR1 is SGHRS and CDR2 YFSETQ. Trimming stripped 0 bases from V and 4 bases from J, with 4 bases between. The CDR3 sequence is 12 residues long. The CDR3 spells CASSLVSTEAFF. CDR3 in DNA: TGCGCCAGCAGCTTGGTGAGCACTGAAGCTTTCTTT.

The rearrangement joins TRBV18 to TRBJ2-7; no clear D gene. The CDR3 contains 15 residues. The germline V gene encodes CDR1 KGHSH and CDR2 LQKENI. The V gene lost 2 bases and the J gene lost 3 bases, with 14 bases spanning the gap. DNA for the CDR3: TGTGCCAGCTCACCAGCCTCGGGTCGACGCTACGAGCAGTACTTC. This gives the protein CASSPASGRRYEQYF.

The chain has TRBV6-5 and TRBJ1-2, with D hard to call. V was pared by 2 bases and J by 4 bases, with 11 bases between. The CDR3 is 14 amino acids. Germline V lookup: CDR1 MNHEY, CDR2 SVGAGI. DNA for the CDR3: TGTGCCAGCAGTTACCGGGAGGGCCTCTATGGCTACACCTTC. This codes for CASSYREGLYGYTF.

The rearrangement joins TRBV6-4 to TRBJ2-3; D might be TRBD2 (5 bases). This CDR3 contains 16 residues. Trimming left V 0 bases short and J 2 bases short, with 12 bases between. The germline V gene has CDR1 MRHNA and CDR2 SNTAGT. The CDR3 bases are TGTGCCAGCAGTGACTCAATCACTAGGACCACAGATACGCAGTATTTT. This encodes CASSDSITRTTDTQYF.

V is TRBV6-6 and J is TRBJ2-2, with D tentatively TRBD1 (6 bases). The V gene's germline CDR1 is MNHNY and CDR2 SVGAGI (reference sequence). The ends were cut back, 10 bases at V and 1 base at J, with 13 bases in the middle. The length of the CDR3 is 14 residues. The CDR3 sequence is CATSPGQNTGELFF. In nucleotides, the CDR3 is TGTGCCACCTCGCCGGGACAGAACACCGGGGAGCTGTTTTTT.

The rearrangement links TRBV14 to TRBJ1-2, with 9 positions matching TRBD1. The J segment lost 0 bases and the V segment lost 5 bases, leaving 7 bases of the junction unmatched. The CDR3 has 16 residues. Germline V lookup: CDR1 SGHDN, CDR2 FVKESK. The CDR3 here is CASSGGTGFANYGYTF. The CDR3 DNA follows: TGTGCCAGCAGCGGCGGGACAGGGTTCGCTAACTATGGCTACACCTTC.

Written as DNA, the CDR3 is TGTGCCAGCTCACCTCTGTACGACAGGGGTGGAAATCAGCCCCAGCATTTT. This encodes CASSPLYDRGGNQPQHF. The chain combines TRBV18 with TRBJ1-5; 8 bases align to TRBD1. Germline loops: CDR1 KGHSH, CDR2 LQKENI. This CDR3 spans 17 amino acids. V shed 3 bases and J 4 bases; nucleotides not matched to a gene: 11.

CDR3 nucleotide sequence: TGTGCCAGCAGCCCGTGGCCCAGGGGGCCCACTGAAGCTTTCTTT. It is translated as CASSPWPRGPTEAFF. The rearrangement uses TRBV7-9 and TRBJ1-1; 8 bases match TRBD1. J lost 4 bases, V lost 5 bases, and 9 bases had no gene match. The germline V gene encodes CDR1 SEHNR and CDR2 FQNEAQ (reference sequence). The CDR3 runs to 15 residues. The variable domain in full, with the rest retrieved from reference TRBV7-9 and TRBJ1-1, is DTGVSQNPRHKITKRGQNVTFRCDPISEHNRLYWYRQTLGQGPEFLTYFQNEAQLEKSRLLSDRFSAERPKGSFSTLEIQRTEQGDSAMYLCASSPWPRGPTEAFFGQGTRLTVV.

The chain couples TRBV7-9 to TRBJ2-7; the D is unclear. Per the germline V gene, CDR1 is SEHNR and CDR2 is FQNEAQ (reference sequence). The CDR3 has 15 residues. Trimming pared 5 bases from V and 5 bases from J, leaving 19 bases between. The CDR3, as DNA: TGTGCCAGCAGCCCCCCCCTGGCTGCTAGTAACGAGCAGTACTTC. Its translation: CASSPPLAASNEQYF. The complete variable domain, with remaining parts taken from reference TRBV7-9 and TRBJ2-7, reads DTGVSQNPRHKITKRGQNVTFRCDPISEHNRLYWYRQTLGQGPEFLTYFQNEAQLEKSRLLSDRFSAERPKGSFSTLEIQRTEQGDSAMYLCASSPPLAASNEQYFGPGTRLTVT.

The chain combines TRBV7-3 with TRBJ2-5; 8 bases are shared with TRBD2. The CDR3 has 15 amino acids. CDR1 is SGHTA and CDR2 is FQGTGA in the germline V gene. Trimming removed 2 bases from V and 1 base from J; junction bases left unmatched: 3. CDR3 nucleotide sequence: TGTGCCAGCAGCTTAGGGACTAGTAGCCAAGAGACCCAGTACTTC. Translation gives CASSLGTSSQETQYF.

The chain uses TRBV28 and TRBJ1-5, with D perhaps matching TRBD1 (5 bases). The CDR3 covers 16 residues. V was clipped by 1 base and J by 2 bases, with 12 bases between them. Germline V gene lookup returns CDR1 MDHEN and CDR2 SYDVKM. For the CDR3, the DNA is TGTGCCAGCAGTTTATATCGGGGCGCCCGCAATCAGCCCCAGCATTTT. Its protein is CASSLYRGARNQPQHF.

A word on this clone: Other nucleotide sequences from this sample produce the same CDR3. J is TRBJ2-1 and V is TRBV11-2, with D perhaps being TRBD1 or TRBD2 (5 bases each). V lost 0 bases and J 3 bases, leaving 12 bases between the germline ends. Germline V lookup: CDR1 SGHAT, CDR2 FQNNGV. The CDR3 totals 16 residues. The CDR3 region is CASSLEGLAGYNEQFF. The CDR3 coding sequence is TGTGCCAGCAGCTTAGAGGGGCTAGCCGGCTACAATGAGCAGTTCTTC.

The genes are TRBV2 and TRBJ2-1; TRBD2 is a possible D gene (6 bases). Germline V gives CDR1 SNHLY, CDR2 FYNNEI. The CDR3 loop spans 15 amino acids. Trimming cost V 8 bases and J 0 bases, with 14 bases left between them. CDR3 in amino acids: CASLLVGGSYNEQFF. CDR3 coding DNA: TGTGCCAGCCTTCTAGTGGGGGGCTCCTACAATGAGCAGTTCTTC.

This rearrangement joins TRBV7-8 to TRBJ2-7; no clear D. Germline lookup yields CDR1 SGHVS and CDR2 FQNEAQ. Trimming removed 1 base from V and 5 bases from J, with 15 bases in between. This CDR3 is built from 15 residues. CDR3 in DNA: TGTGCCAGCAGCTTAGAGGTTGGGCTAGTCGACGAGCAGTACTTC. Amino acid sequence: CASSLEVGLVDEQYF.

The chain uses TRBV6-5 and TRBJ2-7, with D perhaps TRBD2 (5 bases). V lost 6 bases to trimming and J lost 3 bases, with 15 bases between them. CDR3 size: 14 residues. The germline V gene encodes CDR1 MNHEY and CDR2 SVGAGI. CDR3 in DNA: TGTGCCAGCAGCTGGGGAGAGTTAGTCTACGAGCAGTACTTC. This translates into CASSWGELVYEQYF.